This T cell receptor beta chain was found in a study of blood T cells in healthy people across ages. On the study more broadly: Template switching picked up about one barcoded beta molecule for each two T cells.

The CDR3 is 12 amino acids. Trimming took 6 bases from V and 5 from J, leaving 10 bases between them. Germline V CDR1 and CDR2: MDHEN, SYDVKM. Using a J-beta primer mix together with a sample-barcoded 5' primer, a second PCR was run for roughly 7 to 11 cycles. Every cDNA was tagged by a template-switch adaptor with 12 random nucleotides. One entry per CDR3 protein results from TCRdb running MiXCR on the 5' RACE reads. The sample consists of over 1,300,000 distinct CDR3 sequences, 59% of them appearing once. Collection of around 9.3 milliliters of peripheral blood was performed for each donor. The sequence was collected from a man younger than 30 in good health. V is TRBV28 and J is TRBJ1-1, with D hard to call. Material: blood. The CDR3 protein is CASRSIGTEAFF. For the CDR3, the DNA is TGTGCCAGCAGGTCAATAGGGACTGAAGCTTTCTTT. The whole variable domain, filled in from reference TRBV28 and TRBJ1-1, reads DVKVTQSSRYLVKRTGEKVFLECVQDMDHENMFWYRQDPGLGLRLIYFSYDVKMKEKGDIPEGYSVSREKKERFSLILESASTNQTSMYLCASRSIGTEAFFGQGTRLTVV.